This is a list of T cell receptor beta chains from one sample in a study of blood T cell repertoires in COVID-19. Repertoires were generated with immunoSEQ multiplex PCR, while TCRdb's copy carries only in-frame clones and drops some. Of fewer than 300,000 clones in the sample, around 87% were seen once. Input material: peripheral blood. Source of these receptors: a woman between 50 and 59 years old with acute or convalescent COVID-19. CDR3s leave out the opening cysteine and the closing phenylalanine or tryptophan.

cdr3_aa: ASSLMGGSNEQY
v_call: TRBV27
cdr3_length: 12
j_call: TRBJ2-7

cdr3_aa: ASSATGGAEKLF
v_call: TRBV9
cdr3_length: 12
j_call: TRBJ1-4

cdr3_aa: AWTARAYNEQF
v_call: TRBV30
cdr3_length: 11
j_call: TRBJ2-1

cdr3_aa: ASSLRRGLVTGELF
v_call: TRBV11-2
cdr3_length: 14
j_call: TRBJ2-2

cdr3_aa: ASSRMGTEREKLF
v_call: TRBV2
cdr3_length: 13
j_call: TRBJ1-4

cdr3_aa: ATNQGDTGATNEKLF
v_call: TRBV15
cdr3_length: 15
j_call: TRBJ1-4

cdr3_aa: ASSRQGNNQPQH
v_call: TRBV5-6
cdr3_length: 12
j_call: TRBJ1-5

cdr3_aa: ASSPTDRVRDIQY
v_call: TRBV18
cdr3_length: 13
j_call: TRBJ2-4

cdr3_aa: ASSPTQIRYEQY
v_call: TRBV19
cdr3_length: 12
j_call: TRBJ2-7

cdr3_aa: ASSLALTRDIYGYT
v_call: TRBV5-1
cdr3_length: 14
j_call: TRBJ1-2

cdr3_aa: ASTGNSGYNEQF
v_call: TRBV7-2
cdr3_length: 12
j_call: TRBJ2-1

cdr3_aa: ASSLITGLDTQY
v_call: TRBV7-2
cdr3_length: 12
j_call: TRBJ2-3

cdr3_aa: ASSQDGQGNTEAF
v_call: TRBV4-2
cdr3_length: 13
j_call: TRBJ1-1

cdr3_aa: ASTGPGNTIY
v_call: TRBV25-1
cdr3_length: 10
j_call: TRBJ1-3

cdr3_aa: ASQLTDTQY
v_call: TRBV6-5
cdr3_length: 9
j_call: TRBJ2-3

cdr3_aa: ATSDWRSGSYNEQF
v_call: TRBV24-1
cdr3_length: 14
j_call: TRBJ2-1

cdr3_aa: ASSQSRQGHEQY
v_call: TRBV3-1/TRBV3-2
cdr3_length: 12
j_call: TRBJ2-7

cdr3_aa: ASRNRDRGRPQH
v_call: TRBV2
cdr3_length: 12
j_call: TRBJ1-5

cdr3_aa: AWSVYRSGYT
v_call: TRBV30
cdr3_length: 10
j_call: TRBJ1-2

cdr3_aa: ASSLKASGSYEQY
v_call: TRBV28
cdr3_length: 13
j_call: TRBJ2-7

cdr3_aa: ASSSSRDRVRDYGYT
v_call: TRBV7-8
cdr3_length: 15
j_call: TRBJ1-2

cdr3_aa: ASSQGTGGNTIY
v_call: TRBV3-1/TRBV3-2
cdr3_length: 12
j_call: TRBJ1-3

cdr3_aa: ATSRDRTDTQY
v_call: TRBV15
cdr3_length: 11
j_call: TRBJ2-3

cdr3_aa: ASSATVAYNEQF
v_call: TRBV6-4
cdr3_length: 12
j_call: TRBJ2-1

cdr3_aa: ASTDGSLDATNEKLF
v_call: TRBV7-2
cdr3_length: 15
j_call: TRBJ1-4

cdr3_aa: ASSMVTGNQPQH
v_call: TRBV19
cdr3_length: 12
j_call: TRBJ1-5

cdr3_aa: ASSLTRGYT
v_call: TRBV12-3/TRBV12-4
cdr3_length: 9
j_call: TRBJ1-2

cdr3_aa: ASVGGLKQF
v_call: TRBV2
cdr3_length: 9
j_call: TRBJ2-1

cdr3_aa: ASSPPTATNEKLF
v_call: TRBV4-2
cdr3_length: 13
j_call: TRBJ1-4

cdr3_aa: ASSPRGFHEQY
v_call: TRBV21-1
cdr3_length: 11
j_call: TRBJ2-7

cdr3_aa: ASSSRDTGNTIY
v_call: TRBV7-2
cdr3_length: 12
j_call: TRBJ1-3

cdr3_aa: ASGTGLNTEAF
v_call: TRBV6-5
cdr3_length: 11
j_call: TRBJ1-1

cdr3_aa: ASSDWVLGLSGNQPQH
v_call: TRBV2
cdr3_length: 16
j_call: TRBJ1-5

cdr3_aa: ASSPMTGYSNQPQH
v_call: TRBV28
cdr3_length: 14
j_call: TRBJ1-5

cdr3_aa: ASSPTGGNNSPLH
v_call: TRBV5-1
cdr3_length: 13
j_call: TRBJ1-6

cdr3_aa: ASGRHRGGYEQY
v_call: TRBV28
cdr3_length: 12
j_call: TRBJ2-7

cdr3_aa: ASSQGRIAAYTDTQY
v_call: TRBV4-1
cdr3_length: 15
j_call: TRBJ2-3

cdr3_aa: ASSFSRTRSSYEQY
v_call: TRBV25-1
cdr3_length: 14
j_call: TRBJ2-7

cdr3_aa: ASSPRDRGSRYSNQPQH
v_call: TRBV7-8
cdr3_length: 17
j_call: TRBJ1-5

cdr3_aa: ASRRQGATEAF
v_call: TRBV28
cdr3_length: 11
j_call: TRBJ1-1

cdr3_aa: ASSLPDSEQF
v_call: TRBV5-1
cdr3_length: 10
j_call: TRBJ2-1

cdr3_aa: ASSLLGQGVSEQY
v_call: TRBV7-9
cdr3_length: 13
j_call: TRBJ2-7

cdr3_aa: AISDWGEEGIDGYT
v_call: TRBV10-3
cdr3_length: 14
j_call: TRBJ1-2

cdr3_aa: ASSSWGSGSLGNSYNEQF
v_call: TRBV28
cdr3_length: 18
j_call: TRBJ2-1

cdr3_aa: ASRVTEMNTEAF
v_call: TRBV2
cdr3_length: 12
j_call: TRBJ1-1

cdr3_aa: ASSSGTGADTQY
v_call: TRBV11-2
cdr3_length: 12
j_call: TRBJ2-3

cdr3_aa: AWAQGGSNEKLF
v_call: TRBV30
cdr3_length: 12
j_call: TRBJ1-4

cdr3_aa: ASSLRTGEAEAF
v_call: TRBV11-1
cdr3_length: 12
j_call: TRBJ1-1

cdr3_aa: ASSLGLVFDEQF
v_call: TRBV7-2
cdr3_length: 12
j_call: TRBJ2-1

cdr3_aa: ASSVGGGELTEAF
v_call: TRBV18
cdr3_length: 13
j_call: TRBJ1-1

cdr3_aa: ASRPLDRGRNGYT
v_call: TRBV28
cdr3_length: 13
j_call: TRBJ1-2

cdr3_aa: ASSFSTANYGYT
v_call: TRBV5-1
cdr3_length: 12
j_call: TRBJ1-2

cdr3_aa: ASSSETSGSSLWHEQY
v_call: TRBV9
cdr3_length: 16
j_call: TRBJ2-7

cdr3_aa: ASDRERNSPLH
v_call: TRBV6-5
cdr3_length: 11
j_call: TRBJ1-6

cdr3_aa: ASSPPGTVYGYT
v_call: TRBV6-5
cdr3_length: 12
j_call: TRBJ1-2

cdr3_aa: ASSPSRGQGIQPQH
v_call: TRBV18
cdr3_length: 14
j_call: TRBJ1-5

cdr3_aa: ASSSGFGLAAN
v_call: TRBV6-2/TRBV6-3
cdr3_length: 11
j_call: TRBJ2-5

cdr3_aa: ATSGTSGRNTDTQY
v_call: TRBV24-1
cdr3_length: 14
j_call: TRBJ2-3